This section outlines one T cell receptor (beta chain) sequence together with its context. Amplified regions were TCR beta CDR3 sequences from RNA transcripts. A first-round RT-PCR of the TCR CDR3 used the HTBI primer set. TCRdb used MiXCR to reprocess the multiplex PCR reads, holding one entry per CDR3 protein. Here the sample spans a few hundred thousand distinct CDR3 sequences, around 13% being singletons. Germline CDR1 reads DFQATT; CDR2 reads SNEGSKA (reference sequence). Trimming cost V 5 bases and J 4 bases, with 14 bases left between them. The CDR3 has 13 residues. The data were taken from a study of T cells in Graves' hyperthyroidism and ophthalmopathy. Patients showing uncontrolled infection, other autoimmune disease, pregnancy or lactation were ineligible.

The chain joins TRBV20-1 to TRBJ1-1, with a tentative D call TRBD1 (5 bases). The TCR originated in a woman under 30 with Graves' hyperthyroidism. The sequenced material came from blood. CDR3 loop: CSAPGRDGTEAFF. CDR3 sequence (DNA): TGCAGTGCTCCGGGACGGGATGGCACTGAAGCTTTCTTT.